The 16 T cell receptor beta chains below come from one sample, sequenced in a study of blood T cell repertoires in COVID-19. Sequencing was performed with immunoSEQ multiplex PCR; in TCRdb, only in-frame clones are kept and a portion is missing. The table lists more than 200,000 clones, 70% to 90% of them singletons. Material for sequencing was peripheral blood. These receptors were collected from a man aged 30-40 years with COVID-19, enrolled during active disease.

V is TRBV19 and J is TRBJ1-1, with 9 bases fitting TRBD1. V was clipped by 5 bases and J by 5 bases; unmatched bases: 9. Germline CDR1 and CDR2: LNHDA and SQIVND (reference sequence). The length of the CDR3 is 15 residues. CDR3 in amino acids: CASSSATGGLTEAFF. The CDR3 DNA follows: TGTGCCAGTAGTTCGGCGACAGGGGGTTTGACTGAAGCTTTCTTT. The full variable domain, in which reference TRBV19 and TRBJ1-1 provide the parts outside the CDR3, is DGGITQSPKYLFRKEGQNVTLSCEQNLNHDAMYWYRQDPGQGLRLIYYSQIVNDFQKGDIAEGYSVSREKKESFPLTVTSAQKNPTAFYLCASSSATGGLTEAFFGQGTRLTVV.

CDR3 amino acids: CASSPWGGELAGGGEQYF. CDR3 DNA sequence: TGCGCCAGCAGCCCCTGGGGGGGGGAACTAGCGGGAGGAGGCGAGCAGTACTTC. This chain links TRBV4-3 with TRBJ2-7; TRBD2 agrees at 12 bases. The CDR3 is 18 residues long. Losses at the gene ends were 4 bases for V and 6 bases for J; bases not matched to a gene: 16. Germline values: CDR1 LGHNA, CDR2 YSLEER.

This chain uses TRBV7-9 with TRBJ2-1; a weak D match, TRBD1 (5 bases). CDR1 is SEHNR and CDR2 is FQNEAQ in the germline V gene (reference sequence). The CDR3 sequence is 13 residues long. Trimming removed 4 bases at V and 11 bases at J, with 15 bases between. The CDR3: CASSYEGHSQQFF. CDR3 sequence (DNA): TGTGCCAGCAGCTACGAAGGACATTCCCAGCAGTTCTTC.

This sequence joins TRBV12-5 and TRBJ1-1; no definite D call. The V end was cut by 1 base, the J end by 9 bases, with 6 bases between. The CDR3 runs 11 residues. The germline V gene has CDR1 LGHNT and CDR2 FRNRAP. CDR3 in DNA: TGTGCTAGTGGTTTGGGACTCAAAGCTTTCTTT. Translating it yields CASGLGLKAFF.

CDR3 in DNA: TGCAGCGTTGCTAGAAACACTGAAGCTTTCTTT. It is translated as CSVARNTEAFF. The rearrangement uses TRBV29-1 and TRBJ1-1; no definite D call. Trimming removed 4 bases from V and 2 bases from J, with 5 bases in between. This CDR3 is built from 11 residues. CDR1 SQVTM and CDR2 ANQGSEA come from the germline V gene.

CDR3 nucleotide sequence: TGTGCCAGCAGCCAAGATGCACGGGGAACCATATATTTT. Translation: CASSQDARGTIYF. The chain recombines TRBV4-2 with TRBJ1-3; D is unclear. Trimming removed 0 bases from V and 10 bases from J, with 10 bases in between. The CDR3 is 13 amino acids. Germline lookup yields CDR1 LGHNA and CDR2 YNFKEQ.

The CDR3 loop reads CASSLTTLNNSPLHF. The CDR3 DNA reads as TGCGCCAGCAGCTTAACGACACTTAATAATTCACCCCTCCACTTT. The genes are TRBV5-1 and TRBJ1-6; D not resolved. Germline CDR1 and CDR2: SGHRS and YFSETQ. This CDR3 has 15 residues. The V and J ends lost 2 bases and 5 bases respectively, with 11 bases between them.

The V and J genes are TRBV7-6 and TRBJ2-1; D remains unclear. Trimming pared 5 bases from V and 5 bases from J, leaving 4 bases between. In germline, CDR1 is SGHVS, CDR2 FNYEAQ. This CDR3 spans 11 amino acids. The chain's CDR3 is CASSPDNEQFF. DNA of the CDR3: TGTGCCAGCAGCCCCGACAATGAGCAGTTCTTC. Filled out from reference TRBV7-6 and TRBJ2-1, the complete variable domain reads GAGVSQSPRYKVTKRGQDVALRCDPISGHVSLYWYRQALGQGPEFLTYFNYEAQQDKSGLPNDRFSAERPEGSISTLTIQRTEQRDSAMYRCASSPDNEQFFGPGTRLTVL.

The V and J genes are TRBV30 and TRBJ1-2; no clear D. Germline V gene data show CDR1 as GTSNPN and CDR2 as SVGIG (reference sequence). CDR3 length: 15 residues. The ends were cut back, 4 bases at V and 4 bases at J, with 19 bases in the middle. CDR3 residues: CAWTGSAQRSYGYTF. CDR3 bases: TGTGCCTGGACCGGGTCGGCTCAGAGGAGCTATGGCTACACCTTC.

This chain joins TRBV24-1 and TRBJ2-1; 11 bases line up with TRBD2. The germline CDR1 and CDR2 sequences are KGHDR and SFDVKD. This CDR3 has 17 residues. J lost 5 bases, V lost 2 bases, and 7 bases had no gene match. The CDR3 reads CATSDWGSGRAHNEQFF. The CDR3 DNA follows: TGTGCCACCAGTGATTGGGGTAGCGGGAGGGCACACAATGAGCAGTTCTTC.

The chain has TRBV5-6 and TRBJ1-1; a possible D gene is TRBD1 (5 bases). CDR1 is SGHDT and CDR2 is YYEEEE in the germline V gene. This CDR3 is built from 12 residues. V was trimmed by 4 bases and J by 5 bases, leaving 9 bases between them. CDR3 amino acids: CASSLRVTEAFF. CDR3 nucleotides: TGTGCCAGCAGCCTCAGGGTGACTGAAGCTTTCTTT.

This chain joins TRBV28 and TRBJ1-5; unclear D gene. Germline CDR1 reads MDHEN; CDR2 reads SYDVKM. Trimming took off 3 bases at V and 0 bases at J, with 9 bases between the two ends. This CDR3 comprises 15 residues. CDR3 sequence reads: CASSFGGHSNQPQHF. The CDR3, as DNA: TGTGCCAGCAGTTTCGGCGGTCATAGCAATCAGCCCCAGCATTTT.

This clone was recorded a few times. This chain connects TRBV3-1 (or the pseudogene TRBV3-2) to TRBJ2-2, with 10 bases fitting TRBD2. The V gene's germline CDR1 is LGHDT and CDR2 YNNKEL (reference sequence). V lost 4 bases to trimming and J lost 6 bases; unmatched junction nucleotides: 5. The CDR3 consists of 15 residues. The CDR3 is CASSPSGRVAGELFF. CDR3 DNA sequence: TGTGCCAGCAGCCCTAGCGGGAGAGTCGCCGGGGAGCTGTTTTTT.

This clone has a single count. V is TRBV6-5 and J is TRBJ2-7; 8 bases align to TRBD1. Trimming removed 6 bases from V and 7 bases from J; junction bases left unmatched: 14. The germline gives CDR1 MNHEY, CDR2 SVGAGI. This CDR3 region has 15 residues. The CDR3 is CASRARQGAYREQYF. Written as DNA, the CDR3 is TGTGCCAGCAGGGCCAGGCAGGGGGCGTATAGGGAGCAGTACTTC.

V is TRBV7-8 and J is TRBJ2-2; TRBD2 agrees at 12 bases. The germline V gene has CDR1 SGHVS and CDR2 FQNEAQ. Unmatched junction bases numbered 7, after V lost 2 bases and J lost 6 bases. This CDR3 has 17 residues. The CDR3 protein is CASSLLAGGPLSGELFF. CDR3 bases: TGTGCCAGCAGCTTACTAGCGGGGGGGCCACTATCCGGGGAGCTGTTTTTT.

Only one count was recorded for this clone. The J gene is TRBJ2-2, the V gene TRBV27, with 8 nucleotides matching TRBD1. CDR1 is MNHEY, CDR2 SMNVEV, per germline (reference sequence). The CDR3 consists of 19 residues. V gave up 2 bases and J gave up 0 bases; unmatched junction bases: 11. CDR3 nucleotides: TGTGCCAGCAGTTTACGGACAGGGAGCGTCCTTACGAACACCGGGGAGCTGTTTTTT. Residues: CASSLRTGSVLTNTGELFF.